This T cell receptor beta chain is from a study of cytomegalovirus exposure and HLA in healthy donors. Study outcomes and limitations: A later analysis reportedly found that, within productive TCRs, an Asian-associated ancestry cluster had fewer N-insertions than the mean observed across the approximately 700 donors. The investigators catalogued 150 or so TCR beta chains as cytomegalovirus-associated.

With 1 base removed from V and 4 bases from J, the gap between germline ends came to 4 bases. Germline CDR1 and CDR2: LGHNT and FRNRAP. The CDR3 is 13 residues long. A remark on this clone: The target antigen is unknown.

Vbeta (60) and Jbeta (13) primers were used in the PCR. Data came from immunoSEQ multiplex PCR; TCRdb stores just in-frame clones and leaves some out. Of 75,000 to 95,000 clones listed, approximately 66% are singletons. The receptor was derived from a man in his thirties or forties in good health and CMV-seronegative. Sequenced: PBMCs. This rearrangement joins TRBV12-5 to TRBJ2-2; D remains ambiguous. CDR3 amino acids: CASGLDSTGELFF. The CDR3 region has the DNA TGTGCTAGTGGTTTGGACAGCACCGGGGAGCTGTTTTTT. Supplemented by reference TRBV12-5 and TRBJ2-2, the full variable domain reads DARVTQTPRHKVTEMGQEVTMRCQPILGHNTVFWYRQTMMQGLELLAYFRNRAPLDDSGMPKDRFSAEMPDATLATLKIQPSEPRDSAVYFCASGLDSTGELFFGEGSRLTVL.